Many counts were recorded for the clone carrying this T cell receptor (beta chain). Its antigen is as yet unknown. The data stem from a study of regulatory T cells in long-lasting Graves disease. Study-wide results and caveats: Whereas about a thousand public clonotypes were shared by new patients, persistent patients shared more, at approximately 2,700.

Time point denoted: newly diagnosed GD, antithyroid drugs for less than 3 months. PBMCs provided the RNA from which the TCR library was made. Investigators prepared the TCR beta libraries by applying iRepertoire HTBI primers and Arm-PCR of CDR3 regions. TCRdb reprocessed the multiplex PCR reads with MiXCR, giving one entry per CDR3 protein. The repertoire holds about 470,000 distinct CDR3 sequences, with 15% to 20% as singletons. These records were also assigned to another study, of T cells in Graves' hyperthyroidism and ophthalmopathy.

Sequenced here: peripheral blood mononuclear cells (PBMCs), sampled at new diagnosis, from a patient treated with antithyroid drugs. The clonotype originates from a man between 40 and 49 years old with Graves disease.

Here the CDR3 DNA reads TGTGCCAGCAGCTCACAAGGGACTAGCACCGAGCAGTACTTC. The encoded protein is CASSSQGTSTEQYF. The rearrangement links TRBV3-1 to TRBJ2-3; 9 nucleotides match TRBD2. Matching the DNA end better, TRBJ2-7 makes the J call doubtful. The length of the CDR3 is 14 residues. CDR1 and CDR2 (germline): LGHDT, YNNKEL (reference sequence).